This T cell receptor beta chain was found in a study of cytomegalovirus exposure and HLA in healthy donors. General observations from the study: Per a later analysis, HLA-associated TCR beta chains showed more clonal expansion than other, equally common TCR beta chains.

This PCR relied on a set of 60 Vbeta primers and 13 Jbeta primers. TCRdb's copy holds only in-frame clones and misses some; the assay was immunoSEQ multiplex PCR. The sample consists of roughly 200,000 clones, around 90% of them appearing once. In this sample, this clone turned up a few times. Its antigen is as yet unknown. The junction had 8 bases not matched to a gene; V was cut back by 0 bases and J by 1 base. The CDR3 consists of 16 residues. CDR1 is GTSNPN and CDR2 is SVGIG in the germline V gene (reference sequence). At sampling all donors were nominally healthy, likely with unrecorded immune exposures.

This TCR derives from a boy aged 2 to 9 in good health and CMV-seronegative. Sequencing input: PBMCs. The V gene is TRBV30, the J gene TRBJ1-1, with 7 bases identical to TRBD1. CDR3 sequence: CAWSVTQGGRNTEAFF. Here the CDR3 DNA reads TGTGCCTGGAGTGTAACCCAAGGGGGCCGGAACACTGAAGCTTTCTTT.